A selection of T cell receptor beta chains follows, all from one sample in a study of T-cell reconstitution after alpha-beta-depleted transplantation in children. One entry per CDR3 protein, called by TCRdb with MiXCR from the PCR reads. The sample includes approximately 230,000 distinct CDR3 sequences, 24% of them seen just once. The sequences come from PBMCs, mostly from graft donor cells, collected 360 days after TCRalphabeta/CD19-depleted stem cell transplant. The receptors come from a female patient aged 2-15 years who had a stem cell transplant for congenital amegakaryocytic thrombocytopenia, so the T cells may come from the graft donor. Both conserved end residues are part of each CDR3. Fields, in order: clone size, D gene, J gene, V gene, CDR3 DNA, CDR3 protein. The D gene is left open where the match is weak. Clone size is not always given. Where it is, it says once, few, many or a class for expanded clones.

NA	NA	TRBJ2-2	TRBV28	TGTGCCAGCAGTCATCCGGTGTGGGCCGGGGAGCTGTTTTTT	CASSHPVWAGELFF
NA	NA	TRBJ1-6	TRBV2	TGTGCCAGCAGTGAAGCGCTTCTGAGAGCACATAATTCACCCCTCCACTTT	CASSEALLRAHNSPLHF
NA	TRBD2	TRBJ2-3	TRBV30	TGTGCCAGTTCGAGGATAGCGGGGGGGCCGGGAGATACGCAGTATTTT	CASSRIAGGPGDTQYF
NA	NA	TRBJ1-3	TRBV20-1	TGCAGTGCTAGAGATCTTTTGGGATCTGGAAACACCATATATTTT	CSARDLLGSGNTIYF
NA	NA	TRBJ2-5	TRBV30	TGTGCCTGGAGTCGGGAGGAGACCCAGTACTTC	CAWSREETQYF
few	TRBD1	TRBJ2-3	TRBV5-5	TGTGCCAGCAGCACCGGGACAGGGGGCTCTCGCACAGATACGCAGTATTTT	CASSTGTGGSRTDTQYF
NA	TRBD2	TRBJ2-3	TRBV3-1	TGTGCCAGCAGCCACTGGGGTGGTAGCGGGGCTAGCACAGATACGCAGTATTTT	CASSHWGGSGASTDTQYF
few	NA	TRBJ2-1	TRBV10-3	TGTGCCACCCGCCAGGGCTACAATGAGCAGTTCTTC	CATRQGYNEQFF
NA	TRBD1	TRBJ2-7	TRBV12-3/TRBV12-4	TGTGCCTTCAGTTTTCGGTCGTCGGCACAGGGGACCTCCTACGAGCAGTACTTC	CAFSFRSSAQGTSYEQYF
few	NA	TRBJ2-5	TRBV4-1	TGCGCCAGCAGCGCCCGACTACCACGGTTTGTCGAGACCCAGTACTTC	CASSARLPRFVETQYF
few	TRBD1	TRBJ2-4	TRBV2	TGTGCCAGCAGTCAGGGGGTGGCCAAAAACATTCAGTACTTC	CASSQGVAKNIQYF
NA	TRBD1	TRBJ2-1	TRBV10-3	TGTGCCATCAGCGGGCGTCCAGGGGGCCTCTTTAACAATGAGCAGTTCTTC	CAISGRPGGLFNNEQFF
NA	NA	TRBJ2-2	TRBV20-1	TGCAGTGCTAGAAAGACTAGTATGTACACCGGGGAGCTGTTTTTT	CSARKTSMYTGELFF
few	NA	TRBJ2-7	TRBV20-1	TGCAGTGCCCCCCCACAGGGCATTAACGAGCAGTACTTC	CSAPPQGINEQYF
few	NA	TRBJ2-7	TRBV11-3	TGTGCCAGCAGCTTCATCCCAGGGGCCGAGCAGTACTTC	CASSFIPGAEQYF
NA	TRBD2	TRBJ2-7	TRBV20-1	TGCAGTGCTAGCGGACTAGCGGTCTACGAGCAGTACTTC	CSASGLAVYEQYF
NA	NA	TRBJ1-2	TRBV7-2	TGTGCCAGCAGCTTGAAGGCGGAGATACTTCCCTATGGCTACACCTTC	CASSLKAEILPYGYTF
once	TRBD1	TRBJ2-1	TRBV5-1	TGCGCCAGCAGCAGCCCTAGGGGACAGATTTACAATGAGCAGTTCTTC	CASSSPRGQIYNEQFF
few	NA	TRBJ2-3	TRBV3-1	TGTGCCAGCAGCCAAGTAGGGGGGATAAGCACAGATACGCAGTATTTT	CASSQVGGISTDTQYF
NA	NA	TRBJ2-1	TRBV3-1	TGTGCCAGCAGCCAAGATTGGCTGCGGGGAGCCCGTTCCGATGAGCAGTTCTTC	CASSQDWLRGARSDEQFF
NA	TRBD1	TRBJ2-3	TRBV9	TGTGCCAGCAGCATAACGACAGGGTATGGCACAGATACGCAGTATTTT	CASSITTGYGTDTQYF
NA	NA	TRBJ2-5	TRBV6-1	TGTGCCAGCAGCCGACTCTCTACGACTAAGACCCAGTACTTC	CASSRLSTTKTQYF
NA	TRBD2	TRBJ2-1	TRBV6-4	TGTGCCAGCAGTACACTAGCGGGAGCCCCCTACAATGAGCAGTTCTTC	CASSTLAGAPYNEQFF